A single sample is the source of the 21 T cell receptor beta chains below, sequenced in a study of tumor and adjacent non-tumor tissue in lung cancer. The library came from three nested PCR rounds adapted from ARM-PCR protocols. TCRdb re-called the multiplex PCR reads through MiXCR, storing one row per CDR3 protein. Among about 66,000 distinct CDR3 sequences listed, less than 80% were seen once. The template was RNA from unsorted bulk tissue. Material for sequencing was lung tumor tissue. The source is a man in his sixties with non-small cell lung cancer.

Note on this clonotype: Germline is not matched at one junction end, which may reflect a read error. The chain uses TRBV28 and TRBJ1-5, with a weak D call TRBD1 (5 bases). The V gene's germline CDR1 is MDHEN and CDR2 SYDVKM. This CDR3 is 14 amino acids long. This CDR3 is CASSDVGVVQPQFF. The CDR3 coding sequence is TGTGCCAGCAGTGACGTGGGGGTGGTGCAGCCCCAGTTTTTT.

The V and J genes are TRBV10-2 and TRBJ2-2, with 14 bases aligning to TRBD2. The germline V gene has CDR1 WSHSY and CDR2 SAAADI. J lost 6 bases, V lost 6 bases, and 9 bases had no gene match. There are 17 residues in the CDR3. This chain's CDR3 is CASRAGTSGSLAGELFF. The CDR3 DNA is TGCGCCAGCAGAGCCGGGACTAGCGGGAGCCTCGCCGGGGAGCTGTTTTTT.

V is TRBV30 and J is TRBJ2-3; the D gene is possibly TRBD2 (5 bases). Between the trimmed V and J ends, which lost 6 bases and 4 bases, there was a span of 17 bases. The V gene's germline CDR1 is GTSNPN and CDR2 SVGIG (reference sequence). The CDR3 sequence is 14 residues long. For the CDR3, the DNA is TGTGCCTGCAGTAAACAATATAGCGCAGATACGCAGTATTTT. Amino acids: CACSKQYSADTQYF.

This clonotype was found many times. CDR3 sequence reads: CSAYRVGIQYF. In DNA form, the CDR3 reads TGCAGTGCTTACAGGGTTGGCATTCAGTACTTC. The chain recombines TRBV20-1 with TRBJ2-4; D may be TRBD1 (6 bases). V was cut by 5 bases and J by 9 bases, with 11 bases left in between. The germline V gene has CDR1 DFQATT and CDR2 SNEGSKA (reference sequence). The CDR3 spans 11 residues.

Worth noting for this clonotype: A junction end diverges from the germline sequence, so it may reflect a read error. For the CDR3, the DNA is TGCAATGCTAGAGTGGCTAGCGGGCTAATGGGTGAGCAATACTTC. Its protein is CNARVASGLMGEQYF. The chain combines TRBV20-1 with TRBJ2-7, with 8 bases matching TRBD2. The CDR3 extends over 15 amino acids. Germline V gene sequence: CDR1 DFQATT, CDR2 SNEGSKA (reference sequence).

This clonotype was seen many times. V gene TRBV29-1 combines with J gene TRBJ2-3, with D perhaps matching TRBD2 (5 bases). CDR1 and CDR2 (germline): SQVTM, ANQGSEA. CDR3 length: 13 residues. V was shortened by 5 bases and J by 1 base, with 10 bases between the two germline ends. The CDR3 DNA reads TGCAGCGTTAGTCGGCGGGGCACAGATACGCAGTATTTT. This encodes CSVSRRGTDTQYF.

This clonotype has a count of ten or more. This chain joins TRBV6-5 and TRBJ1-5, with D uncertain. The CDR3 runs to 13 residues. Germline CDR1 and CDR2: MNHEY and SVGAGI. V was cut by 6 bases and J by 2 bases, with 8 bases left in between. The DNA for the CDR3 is TGTGCCAGCAGACCTGGGGGCAATCAGCCCCAGCATTTT. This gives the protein CASRPGGNQPQHF.

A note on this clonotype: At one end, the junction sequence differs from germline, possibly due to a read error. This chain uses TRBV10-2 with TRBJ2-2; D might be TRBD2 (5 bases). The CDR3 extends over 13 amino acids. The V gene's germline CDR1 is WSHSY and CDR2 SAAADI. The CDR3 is CASDPSSPGELLF. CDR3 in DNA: TGCGCCAGCGACCCGTCATCCCCCGGGGAGCTGCTTTTT.

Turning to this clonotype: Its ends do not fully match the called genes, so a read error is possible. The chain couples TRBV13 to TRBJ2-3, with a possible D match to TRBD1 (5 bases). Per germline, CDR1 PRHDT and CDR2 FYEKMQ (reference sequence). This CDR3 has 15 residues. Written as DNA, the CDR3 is TGTGCCAGCAACTTAATGAGACAGAACACAGATACGCAGTATTTT. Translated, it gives CASNLMRQNTDTQYF.

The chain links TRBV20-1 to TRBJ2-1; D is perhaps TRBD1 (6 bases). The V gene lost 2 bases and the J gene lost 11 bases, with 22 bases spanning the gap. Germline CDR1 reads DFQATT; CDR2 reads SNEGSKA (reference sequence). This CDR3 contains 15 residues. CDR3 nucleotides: TGCAGTGCTAGACTGACTATCAGGGGCTCGGGTAAGCAGTTCTTC. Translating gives CSARLTIRGSGKQFF.

The CDR3 DNA reads as TGTGCCAGCAGCTTAAACCCCGGGGCATGTGCCTTCTTT. It specifies CASSLNPGACAFF. The chain recombines TRBV11-1 with TRBJ1-1, with D possibly being TRBD1 (5 bases). V lost 2 bases and J lost 14, with 18 bases in between. The CDR3 has 13 amino acids. Germline CDR1 is SGHAT and CDR2 is FQDESV (reference sequence).

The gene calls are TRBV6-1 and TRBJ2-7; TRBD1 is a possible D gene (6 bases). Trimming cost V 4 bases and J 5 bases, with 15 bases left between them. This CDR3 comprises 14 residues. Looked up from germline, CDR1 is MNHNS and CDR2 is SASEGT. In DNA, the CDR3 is TGTGCCAGCAGTGTGGACAGTCTTATCAACGAGCAGTACTTC. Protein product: CASSVDSLINEQYF.

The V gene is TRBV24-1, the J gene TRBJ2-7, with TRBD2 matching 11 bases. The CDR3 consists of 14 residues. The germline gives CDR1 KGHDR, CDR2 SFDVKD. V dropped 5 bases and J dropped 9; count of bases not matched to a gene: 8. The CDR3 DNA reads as TGTGCCACCAGTGGCGGGACTAGCGGAGCCGGGCAGTACTTC. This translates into CATSGGTSGAGQYF.

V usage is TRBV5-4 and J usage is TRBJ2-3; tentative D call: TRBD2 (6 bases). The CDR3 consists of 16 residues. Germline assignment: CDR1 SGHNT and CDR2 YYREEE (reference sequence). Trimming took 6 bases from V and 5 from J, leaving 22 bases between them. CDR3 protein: CASNSIEREPGDTQYF. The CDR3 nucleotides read TGTGCCAGCAACTCTATCGAACGGGAGCCGGGAGATACGCAGTATTTT. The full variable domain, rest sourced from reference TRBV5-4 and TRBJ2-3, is ETGVTQSPTHLIKTRGQQVTLRCSSQSGHNTVSWYQQALGQGPQFIFQYYREEENGRGNFPPRFSGLQFPNYSSELNVNALELDDSALYLCASNSIEREPGDTQYFGPGTRLTVL.

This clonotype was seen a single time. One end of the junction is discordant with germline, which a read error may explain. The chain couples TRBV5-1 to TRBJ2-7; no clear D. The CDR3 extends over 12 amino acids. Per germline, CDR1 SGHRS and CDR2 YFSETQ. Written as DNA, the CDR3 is TGCGCCGGCAGCTTGGTGGGCTACGAGCAATACTTC. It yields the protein CAGSLVGYEQYF. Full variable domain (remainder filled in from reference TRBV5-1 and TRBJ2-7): KAGVTQTPRYLIKTRGQQVTLSCSPISGHRSVSWYQQTPGQGLQFLFEYFSETQRNKGNFPGRFSGRQFSNSRSEMNVSTLELGDSALYLCAGSLVGYEQYFGPGTRLTVT.

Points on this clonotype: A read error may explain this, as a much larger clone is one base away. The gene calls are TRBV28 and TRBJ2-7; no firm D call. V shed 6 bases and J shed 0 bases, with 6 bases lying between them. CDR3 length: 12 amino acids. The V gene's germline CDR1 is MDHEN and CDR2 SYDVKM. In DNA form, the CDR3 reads TGTGCCAGCAGGTTAGGCTCCTACGAGCAGTACTTC. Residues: CASRLGSYEQYF.

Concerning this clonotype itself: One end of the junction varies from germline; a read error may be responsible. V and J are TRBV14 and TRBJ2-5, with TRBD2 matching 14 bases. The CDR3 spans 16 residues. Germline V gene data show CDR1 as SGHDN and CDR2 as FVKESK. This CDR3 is CASSRWTSGRQEIQYF. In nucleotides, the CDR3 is TGTGCTAGCAGCCGCTGGACTAGCGGGAGGCAAGAGATCCAGTACTTT.

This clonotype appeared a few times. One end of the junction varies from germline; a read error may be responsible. In DNA form, the CDR3 reads TGTGCCAGCAGCCCACTAGCGGGTCCCTACGAGCAGCACTTC. This codes for CASSPLAGPYEQHF. V is TRBV28 and J is TRBJ2-7, with 9 bases identical to TRBD2. Germline V gene sequence: CDR1 MDHEN, CDR2 SYDVKM. There are 14 residues in the CDR3.

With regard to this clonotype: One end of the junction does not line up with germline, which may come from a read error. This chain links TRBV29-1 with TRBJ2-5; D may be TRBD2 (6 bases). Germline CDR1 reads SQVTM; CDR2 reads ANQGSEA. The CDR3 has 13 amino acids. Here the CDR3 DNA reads TGCAGCGTTGAAGTTGAGACGGGAGAGACCCAGTACTTT. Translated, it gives CSVEVETGETQYF.

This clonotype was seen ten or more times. As DNA, the CDR3 is TGTGCCAGCAGTTTAGTCCAGGGTGCAGATACGCAGTATTTT. Encoded protein: CASSLVQGADTQYF. The rearrangement links TRBV12-3 or TRBV12-4 to TRBJ2-3, with D possibly TRBD1 on 5 matching bases. The CDR3 spans 14 residues. Trimming shortened V by 1 base and J by 4 bases, and 9 bases separated the two germline ends.

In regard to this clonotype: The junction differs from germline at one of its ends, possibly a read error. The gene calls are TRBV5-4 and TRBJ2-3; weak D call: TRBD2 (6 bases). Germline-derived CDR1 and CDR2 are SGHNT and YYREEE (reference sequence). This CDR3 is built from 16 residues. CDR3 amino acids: CASSPIEWESGDTHYF. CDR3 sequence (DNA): TGTGCCAGCAGCCCCATCGAGTGGGAGTCGGGAGATACGCATTATTTT.